These 13 T cell receptor beta chains share one sample of origin, sequenced in a study of T cells in women clearing cervical HPV infection (dated by TCRdb to 2017 to 2018). To prepare the library, the immunoSEQ multiplex PCR assay was applied. What TCRdb holds here is the immuneACCESS table cut down to in-frame rearrangements. Part of the clones is not present; checked against another copy, under half of the missing clones reflect an unresolved V gene, and the others are unexplained. The sample table records tens of thousands of clones. The ten largest make up 3.1% of the sample. Sequences were obtained from blood buffy coat. The receptors originated from a woman aged 18-70 years with a cervical HPV16 infection that either progressed to CIN3+ or cleared (not recorded which).

Remarks on this clone: At one of its ends the junction is not consistent with the germline gene, which may arise from a read error. The sequence runs out 3 residues before the end of the CDR3; the remainder is reconstructed from the germline J gene. In the same sample, other DNA sequences code for this CDR3. J is TRBJ1-3 and V is TRBV16; maybe TRBD1 (6 bases). This CDR3 comprises 15 residues. The V gene's germline CDR1 is KGHSY and CDR2 FQNENV. This CDR3 reads CASSRQQGGGNTIYF. CDR3 DNA (partial): TGTGCCAGCAGCAGGCAACAGGGAGGAGGAAACACA.

Notes on this clone: Read coverage stops 3 residues before the CDR3 terminus; the germline J gene supplies the remainder. V gene TRBV30 combines with J gene TRBJ1-6, with D perhaps TRBD1 (6 bases). Germline V gives CDR1 GTSNPN, CDR2 SVGIG (reference sequence). This CDR3 comprises 15 residues. V was pared by 5 bases and J by 6 bases, with 17 bases between. The CDR3 loop reads CAWARGRGRNSPLHF. The sequenced CDR3 bases are TGTGCCTGGGCCCGAGGCAGGGGACGTAATTCACCC.

Regarding this clone: The read is 3 residues too short to cover the CDR3 end, so that end is filled in from the germline J gene. This rearrangement joins TRBV10-3 to TRBJ2-7; TRBD1 might be the D (5 bases). The CDR3 is 15 residues long. Germline loops: CDR1 ENHRY, CDR2 SYGVKD. V was cut by 2 bases and J by 0 bases, with 11 bases left in between. CDR3 bases read: TGTGCCATCAGTGAGCTTAGGACACTCTCCTACGAG. It yields the protein CAISELRTLSYE. The whole CDR3 protein reads CAISELRTLSYEQYF.

As concerns this clone: The sequence runs out 3 residues before the end of the CDR3; the remainder is reconstructed from the germline J gene. The genes are TRBV20-1 and TRBJ2-2; 7 nucleotides line up with TRBD1. The CDR3 is 13 amino acids. The germline gives CDR1 DFQATT, CDR2 SNEGSKA (reference sequence). This chain's CDR3 is CSAARDSSEKLFF. The part of the CDR3 DNA that was read is TGCAGTGCAGCTCGGGACAGCTCCGAAAAG.

This CDR3 reads CATNTGRDGFNQPQHF. Partial CDR3 DNA: TGTGCCACTAATACAGGGAGAGACGGATTCAATCAGCCC. The J gene is TRBJ1-5, the V gene TRBV19; perhaps TRBD1 as D (6 bases). Read coverage stops 3 residues before the CDR3 terminus; the germline J gene supplies the remainder. V was trimmed by 10 bases and J by 3 bases, leaving 22 bases between them. The CDR3 has 16 amino acids. Per germline, CDR1 LNHDA and CDR2 SQIVND (reference sequence).

As concerns this clone: The CDR3 is cut off 3 residues early in the read; its end comes from the germline J gene. The genes are TRBV2 and TRBJ1-2; 9 bases are shared with TRBD1. The CDR3 is 13 residues long. CDR1 and CDR2 from the germline V gene are SNHLY and FYNNEI. With 4 bases clipped from V and 6 bases from J, the junction kept 3 bases outside the gene matches. CDR3 bases read: TGTGCCAGCAGTGTTAGACAGGGGGATGGC. Amino acid sequence: CASSVRQGDG. The entire CDR3 sequence reads CASSVRQGDGYTF.

As concerns this clone: The CDR3 goes on 3 residues after the read ends, and that part is filled in from the germline J gene. V gene TRBV18 combines with J gene TRBJ2-4, with a tentative D call TRBD2 (5 bases). CDR1 is KGHSH, CDR2 LQKENI, per germline. V was shortened by 3 bases and J by 8 bases, with 11 bases between the two germline ends. The CDR3 runs to 13 residues. The CDR3 protein is CASSPVQRDIQYF. CDR3 DNA, as far as it was read: TGTGCCAGCTCACCGGTACAGAGGGACATT.

Concerning this clone itself: The DNA ends 3 residues before the CDR3 does, and the rest of the CDR3 is filled in from the germline J gene. This chain joins TRBV5-4 and TRBJ2-5; 13 positions match TRBD2. The V gene end was trimmed by 4 bases and the J gene end by 2 bases; junction bases not matched to a gene: 2. CDR1 and CDR2 (germline): SGHNT, YYREEE (reference sequence). The CDR3 contains 15 residues. The part of the CDR3 DNA that was read is TGTGCCAGCAGCCCGGGACTAGCGGGACAAGAGACC. Amino acids: CASSPGLAGQET. The CDR3 in full is CASSPGLAGQETQYF.

CDR3 amino acids: CASSRYSGGAQETQYF. The CDR3 bases that were read are TGCGCCAGCAGCCGATATAGCGGGGGGGCCCAAGAGACC. This rearrangement joins TRBV5-1 to TRBJ2-5, with 11 bases lining up with TRBD2. The read gets to within 3 residues of the CDR3 end, and the germline J gene fills in the rest. The V and J ends lost 4 bases and 1 base, in that order; junction bases with no gene match: 6. CDR3 size: 16 residues. Germline V gives CDR1 SGHRS, CDR2 YFSETQ.

Points on this clone: The read ends 3 residues shy of where the CDR3 ends; the end is completed using the germline J gene. The chain links TRBV9 to TRBJ2-7; TRBD1 is a possible D gene (6 bases). This CDR3 has 15 amino acids. V lost 4 bases and J 0 bases, leaving 14 bases between the germline ends. The V gene's germline CDR1 is SGDLS and CDR2 YYNGEE. The CDR3 here is CASSPGVVLSYEQYF. The CDR3 bases that were read are TGTGCCAGCAGCCCAGGGGTGGTCCTCTCCTACGAG.

This clone counts as medium-sized by frequency. Read coverage stops 3 residues before the CDR3 terminus; the germline J gene supplies the remainder. V gene TRBV7-3 combines with J gene TRBJ2-5; TRBD1 matches 7 bases. There are 14 residues in the CDR3. Germline CDR1 is SGHTA and CDR2 is FQGTGA. The junction had 5 bases not matched to a gene; V was cut back by 6 bases and J by 1 base. The chain's CDR3 is CASSPTGLQETQYF. CDR3 DNA, as far as it was read: TGTGCCAGCAGTCCGACAGGGCTCCAAGAGACC.

A note on this clone: From the germline J gene comes the end of the CDR3, since the read stops 3 residues before it. The gene calls are TRBV7-2 and TRBJ1-2, with no clear D. This CDR3 comprises 13 residues. Germline V CDR1 and CDR2: SGHTA, FQGNSA. Incomplete CDR3 DNA: TGTGCCAGCAGCTTAGAAGTGGGCCGCGAC. Amino acid sequence: CASSLEVGRD. The full-length CDR3 reads as CASSLEVGRDYTF. The full variable domain, with the rest looked up from reference TRBV7-2 and TRBJ1-2, is GAGVSQSPSNKVTEKGKDVELRCDPISGHTALYWYRQSLGQGLEFLIYFQGNSAPDKSGLPSDRFSAERTGGSVSTLTIQRTQQEDSAVYLCASSLEVGRDYTFGSGTRLTVV.

About this clone: The observed sequence ends 3 residues before the CDR3 terminus, with the missing tail filled in from the germline J gene. The rearrangement uses TRBV19 and TRBJ2-7; 9 bases match TRBD1. Germline lookup yields CDR1 LNHDA and CDR2 SQIVND (reference sequence). The CDR3 contains 15 residues. With 6 bases clipped from V and 3 bases from J, the junction kept 9 bases outside the gene matches. CDR3 bases read: TGTGCCAGTAGCCCCCTAGGGACAGGGCTCTACGAG. This encodes CASSPLGTGLYE. The entire CDR3 sequence reads CASSPLGTGLYEQYF.